This T cell receptor (beta chain) was documented in a study of naive and memory T cell subsets (dated by TCRdb to about 2017). At the level of the whole study: An open-source, UMI-based TCR alpha and beta sequencing pipeline was applied to sorted naive and memory peripheral blood T cell subsets. The results of the functional CMV T cell responses matched the IgG serology results in every case. RNA was DNase-treated and reverse transcribed with TCR constant-region primers, mostly using SuperScript III. Here is what the overall study found, with its caveats: In both CD4 and CD8 cells, the Gini index increased while Shannon and inverse Simpson diversity decreased from naive through CM, EM and EMRA. RNA-based TCR counts may be influenced by expression changes linked to T cell activation and differentiation. After error correction, only a single occurrence was seen for over 90% of naive TCR sequences, so much steeper abundance distributions were produced than in memory subsets. Single alpha or beta chain sequences, rather than paired alpha/beta receptors, were used to define clonotypes. TCR abundance followed a power law with an exponent that was different for naive and memory subsets but consistent across the three individuals. The repertoire findings for the naive and memory subsets could not be validated, as no ground truth was available.

The CDR3 runs 13 amino acids, cysteine and phenylalanine included. The DNA shown is the 39-base CDR3, in frame from base 1. The germline V gene (reference sequence) yields PRHDT for CDR1 and FYEKMQ for CDR2. V loses 3 bases, J loses 6 bases, and the germline ends lie 11 bases apart. Preparation of the library involved UMI-ligation and nested PCR. The beta constant-region primer was an equimolar mix of two oligonucleotides covering both TRBC1 and TRBC2. A single-stranded oligonucleotide carrying the SP2 primer and a 12-nucleotide UMI was ligated to the 3' end of the cDNA by T4 RNA ligase 1. The ligated cDNA went through four rounds of PCR with nested alpha and beta constant-region primers together with the SP2 primer. Incubation of the ligation reaction was carried out at 16 degrees C for roughly 19-24 hours. PCR2 was typically performed as a SYBR Green qPCR and was stopped at a predetermined threshold so that over-amplification was prevented. Apart from the first purification, every purification step used Agencourt AMPure XP magnetic beads. Libraries were quantified by Qubit and checked on a TapeStation, with a main peak expected near 650 bp. Pooled libraries were sequenced on an Illumina MiSeq using v2 2x251 paired-end kits, and typically roughly 0.85-2.3 million reads were obtained per sample. Each sample was pooled at 3 to 4.5 nM, and about 4.5-7.5% PhiX was included to help cluster recognition. The published analysis was carried out like this. FASTQ reads processed by Demultiplexor were assigned V and J genes by Decombinator through tag matching that tolerated a single base-pair mismatch. Collapsinator relied on UMIs to fix sequencing errors as well as frequency errors caused by PCR heterogeneity. TCRs were translated and CDR3s were extracted from the conserved cysteine to the FGXG phenylalanine by CDR3Translator, with non-productive sequences being flagged. Gini, Shannon entropy and inverse Simpson indices were computed after subsampling the repertoires to the same number of UMI-defined TCRs. Within the linear range, a power law was fitted to clonotype abundance distributions using maximum likelihood. Similar UMI counts, unique TCR numbers and clonal distributions were obtained with the pipeline and with MIGEC on one naive CD8 sample. A set of several thousand CMV-associated CDR3 sequences, compiled from VDJdb and a published dataset, was used to search the repertoires. TCRdb cleaned the public reads at Q25 with fastp, built clones with MiXCR and kept in-frame beta chains. Each entry merges the rows of one CDR3 protein and shows their most common DNA and genes. It is TCRdb's table, rather than the study itself, that gives the V and J calls and clone size. In this sample the table shows approximately 89,000 distinct CDR3 sequences, 7% of which occur a single time. 1.6% of the sample comes from the top ten.

Separate amplification of TCR alpha and beta chain libraries was performed from the second PCR step onward. The CMV status of each donor was determined by measuring IFNgamma production from CD4+ T cells after fresh PBMCs had been stimulated overnight with CMV viral lysate. CD4 T cells were positively selected using Miltenyi beads, after which CD8 T cells were positively selected from the CD4-negative fraction. After staining for CD3, CD4, CD8, CD45RA, CD27 and a live/dead dye, cells were sorted on a BD Aria II into four subsets based on CD45RA and CD27. Three healthy volunteers provided blood, and each donor's sample was split into CD4 and CD8 T cells and then further divided into four differentiation subsets. Approximately 120 ml of peripheral blood was taken from each donor, and PBMC were separated by density-gradient centrifugation on Ficoll-Paque PLUS. Sorted cells were lysed in RLT buffer, and RNA was extracted with a Qiagen RNeasy kit and stored at -80°C.

Concerning this clonotype: No antigen is known for it. No much larger clonotype is one base removed from it; base qualities were not supplied.

The chain is made from TRBV13 and TRBJ2-5, with the D segment possibly TRBD1 or TRBD2, each aligning over 5 bases. Sequenced material: central memory CD4+ T cells from blood. What this sample's cell subset or site label stands for: central memory, CD45RA- CD27+. The sequence was collected from a human donor in good health. The nucleotide sequence reads as follows: TGTGCCAGCAGCTTTACGGGGCAGCAGACCCAGTACTTC. Translation gives CASSFTGQQTQYF.